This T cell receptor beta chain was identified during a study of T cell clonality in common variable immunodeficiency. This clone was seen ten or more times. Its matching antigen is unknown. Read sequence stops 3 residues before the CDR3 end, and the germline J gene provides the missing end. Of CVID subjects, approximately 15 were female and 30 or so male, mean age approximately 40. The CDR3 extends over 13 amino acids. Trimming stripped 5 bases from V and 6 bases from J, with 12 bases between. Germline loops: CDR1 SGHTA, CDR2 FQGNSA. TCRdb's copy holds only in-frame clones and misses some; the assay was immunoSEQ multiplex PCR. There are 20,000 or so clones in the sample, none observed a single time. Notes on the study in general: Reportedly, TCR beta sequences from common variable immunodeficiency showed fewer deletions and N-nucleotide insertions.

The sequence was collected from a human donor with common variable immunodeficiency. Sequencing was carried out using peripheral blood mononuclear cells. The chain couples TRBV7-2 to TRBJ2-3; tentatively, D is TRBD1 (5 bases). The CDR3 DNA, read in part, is TGTGCCAGCAGCGGCAGGGCATCGGATACG. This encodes CASSGRASDT. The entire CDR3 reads CASSGRASDTQYF.